This entry features one T cell receptor (beta chain) sequence. Antigen unknown. With iRepertoire HTBI primers and Arm-PCR of CDR3 regions, TCR beta libraries were built. TCRdb passed the multiplex PCR reads through MiXCR, listing each CDR3 protein once. Among 530,000 or so distinct CDR3 sequences listed, roughly 16% were seen once. The data originate from a study of regulatory T cells in long-lasting Graves disease. The germline V and J ends were trimmed by 5 bases and 2 bases, with 10 bases remaining between them. From germline, CDR1 is DFQATT and CDR2 SNEGSKA (reference sequence). CDR3 length: 12 residues. Study-level results: Persistent disease samples used TRBV28, TRBJ1-2 and TRBJ2-5 preferentially. Those with persistent Graves' had less TCR diversity than newly diagnosed patients.

Time point: newly diagnosed GD, antithyroid drugs for less than 3 months. After RNA was extracted from PBMCs, the TCR library was made from it. The same specimen was also included in a second study, on T cells in Graves' hyperthyroidism and ophthalmopathy.

The source was peripheral blood mononuclear cells (PBMCs), collected at new diagnosis, from a patient treated with antithyroid drugs. The TCR comes from a man aged 18 to 30 with Graves disease. V is TRBV20-1 and J is TRBJ2-7; no definite D call. The CDR3 bases are TGCAGTGCTGCTACTGGGGCCTACGAGCAGTACTTC. It codes for CSAATGAYEQYF.